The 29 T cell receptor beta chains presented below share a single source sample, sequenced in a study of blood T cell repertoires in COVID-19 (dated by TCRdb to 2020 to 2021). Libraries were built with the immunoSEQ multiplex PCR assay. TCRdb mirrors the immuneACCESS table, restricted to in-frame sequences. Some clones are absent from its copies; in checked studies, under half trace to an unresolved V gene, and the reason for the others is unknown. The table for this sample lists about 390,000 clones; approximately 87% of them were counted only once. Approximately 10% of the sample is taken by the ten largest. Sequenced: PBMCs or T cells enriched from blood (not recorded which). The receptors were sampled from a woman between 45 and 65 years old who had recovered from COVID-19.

The CDR3 bases are TGTGCCAGCAGCCATGATCGGGGGACTCAGCCCCAGCATTTT. Its protein product is CASSHDRGTQPQHF. This chain uses TRBV3-1 (or the pseudogene TRBV3-2) with TRBJ1-5, with a weak D call TRBD1 (5 bases). CDR1 and CDR2 from the germline V gene are LGHDT and YNNKEL (reference sequence). The germline V and J ends were trimmed by 3 bases and 6 bases, with 12 bases remaining between them. The CDR3 has 14 amino acids.

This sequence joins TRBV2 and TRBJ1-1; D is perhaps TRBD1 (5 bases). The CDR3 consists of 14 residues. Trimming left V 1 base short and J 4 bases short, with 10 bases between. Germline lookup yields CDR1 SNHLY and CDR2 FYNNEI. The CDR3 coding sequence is TGTGCCAGCAGTGAAGGGGGCAGGATCACTGAAGCTTTCTTT. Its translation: CASSEGGRITEAFF.

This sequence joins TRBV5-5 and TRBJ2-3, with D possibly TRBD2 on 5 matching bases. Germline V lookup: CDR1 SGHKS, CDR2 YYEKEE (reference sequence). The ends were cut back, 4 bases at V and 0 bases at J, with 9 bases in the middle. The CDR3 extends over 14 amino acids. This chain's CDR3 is CASSPSPSTDTQYF. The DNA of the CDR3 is TGTGCCAGCAGCCCTAGCCCGAGCACAGATACGCAGTATTTT.

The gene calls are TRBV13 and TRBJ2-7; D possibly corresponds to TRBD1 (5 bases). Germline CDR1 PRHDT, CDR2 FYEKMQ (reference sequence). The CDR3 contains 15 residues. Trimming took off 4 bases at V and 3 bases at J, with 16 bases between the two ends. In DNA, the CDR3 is TGTGCCAGCAGCTCCCCTTCAGGGATTAGCTACGAGCAGTACTTC. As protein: CASSSPSGISYEQYF.

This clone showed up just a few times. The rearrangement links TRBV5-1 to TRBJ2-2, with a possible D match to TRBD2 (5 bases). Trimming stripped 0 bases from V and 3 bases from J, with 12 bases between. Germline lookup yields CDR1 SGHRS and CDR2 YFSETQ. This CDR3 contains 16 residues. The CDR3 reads CASSLGPGLDTGELFF. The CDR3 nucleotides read TGCGCCAGCAGCTTGGGTCCGGGATTGGACACCGGGGAGCTGTTTTTT. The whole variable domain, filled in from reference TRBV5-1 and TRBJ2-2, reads KAGVTQTPRYLIKTRGQQVTLSCSPISGHRSVSWYQQTPGQGLQFLFEYFSETQRNKGNFPGRFSGRQFSNSRSEMNVSTLELGDSALYLCASSLGPGLDTGELFFGEGSRLTVL.

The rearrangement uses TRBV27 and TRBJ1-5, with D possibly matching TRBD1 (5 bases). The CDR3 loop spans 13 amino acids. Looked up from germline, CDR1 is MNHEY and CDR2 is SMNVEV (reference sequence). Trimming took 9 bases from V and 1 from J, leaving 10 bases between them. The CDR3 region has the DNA TGTGCCAGTTCGGGGGGGAGCAATCAGCCCCAGCATTTT. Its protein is CASSGGSNQPQHF.

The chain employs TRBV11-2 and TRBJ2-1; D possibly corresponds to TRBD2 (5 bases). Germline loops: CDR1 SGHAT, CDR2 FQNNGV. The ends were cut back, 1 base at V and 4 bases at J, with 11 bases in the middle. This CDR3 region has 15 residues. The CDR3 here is CASSLGYSGYNEQFF. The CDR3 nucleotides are TGTGCCAGCAGCTTAGGGTATTCGGGATACAATGAGCAGTTCTTC.

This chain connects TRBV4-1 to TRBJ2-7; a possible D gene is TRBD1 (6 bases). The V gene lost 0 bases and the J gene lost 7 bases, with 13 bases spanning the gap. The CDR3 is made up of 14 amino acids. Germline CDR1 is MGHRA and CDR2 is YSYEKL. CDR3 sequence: CASSQERGSGEQYF. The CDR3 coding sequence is TGCGCCAGCAGCCAAGAGAGGGGGTCGGGGGAGCAGTACTTC.

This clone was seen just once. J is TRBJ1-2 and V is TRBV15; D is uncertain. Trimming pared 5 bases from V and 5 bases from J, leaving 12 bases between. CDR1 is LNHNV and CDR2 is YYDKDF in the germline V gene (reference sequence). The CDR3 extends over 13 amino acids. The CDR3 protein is CATSPPSGYGYTF. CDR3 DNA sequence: TGTGCCACCAGCCCCCCCAGCGGGTATGGCTACACCTTC.

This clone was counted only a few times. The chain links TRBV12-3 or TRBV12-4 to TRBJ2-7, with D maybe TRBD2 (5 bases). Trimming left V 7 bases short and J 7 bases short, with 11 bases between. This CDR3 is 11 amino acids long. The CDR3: CASTLGGEQYF. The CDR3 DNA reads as TGTGCCAGCACTCTGGGCGGGGAGCAGTACTTC.

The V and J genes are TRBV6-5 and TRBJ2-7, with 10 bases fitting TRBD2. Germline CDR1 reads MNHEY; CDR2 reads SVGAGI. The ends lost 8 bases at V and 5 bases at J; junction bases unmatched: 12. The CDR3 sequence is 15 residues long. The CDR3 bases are TGTGCCAGCTCCTATAGCGGGGGGATCCCGGACGAGCAGTACTTC. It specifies CASSYSGGIPDEQYF.

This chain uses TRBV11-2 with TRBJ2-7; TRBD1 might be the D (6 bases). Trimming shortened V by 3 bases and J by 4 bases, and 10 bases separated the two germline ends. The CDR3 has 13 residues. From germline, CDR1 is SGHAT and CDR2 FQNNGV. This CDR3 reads CASSFGQKYEQYF. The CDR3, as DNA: TGTGCCAGCAGCTTCGGACAGAAATACGAGCAGTACTTC.

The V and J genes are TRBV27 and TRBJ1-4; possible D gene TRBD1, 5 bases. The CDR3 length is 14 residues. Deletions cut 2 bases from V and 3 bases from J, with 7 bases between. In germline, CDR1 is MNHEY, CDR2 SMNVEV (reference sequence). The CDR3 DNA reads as TGTGCCAGCAGTTTAATGGGGCCTAATGAAAAACTGTTTTTT. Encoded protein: CASSLMGPNEKLFF.

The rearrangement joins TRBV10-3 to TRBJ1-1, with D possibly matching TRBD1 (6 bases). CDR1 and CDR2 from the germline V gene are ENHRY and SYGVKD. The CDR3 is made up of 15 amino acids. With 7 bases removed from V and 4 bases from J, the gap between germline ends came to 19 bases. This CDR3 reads CAIMAGDTGPTEAFF. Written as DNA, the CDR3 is TGTGCCATCATGGCCGGGGACACGGGTCCCACTGAAGCTTTCTTT.

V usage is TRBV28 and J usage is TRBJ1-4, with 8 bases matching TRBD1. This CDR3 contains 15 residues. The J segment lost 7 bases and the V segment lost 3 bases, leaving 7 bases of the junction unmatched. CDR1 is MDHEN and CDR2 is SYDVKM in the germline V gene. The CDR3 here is CASSFRTGNSEKLFF. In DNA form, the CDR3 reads TGTGCCAGCAGTTTCCGGACAGGGAACAGTGAAAAACTGTTTTTT.

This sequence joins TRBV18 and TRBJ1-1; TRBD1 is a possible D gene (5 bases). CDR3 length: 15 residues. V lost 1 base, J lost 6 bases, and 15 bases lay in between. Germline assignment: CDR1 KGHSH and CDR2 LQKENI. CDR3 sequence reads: CASSPRIGGEPEAFF. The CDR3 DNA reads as TGTGCCAGCTCACCACGGATTGGGGGGGAGCCTGAAGCTTTCTTT. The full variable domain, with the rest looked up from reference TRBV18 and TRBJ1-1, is NAGVMQNPRHLVRRRGQEARLRCSPMKGHSHVYWYRQLPEEGLKFMVYLQKENIIDESGMPKERFSAEFPKEGPSILRIQQVVRGDSAAYFCASSPRIGGEPEAFFGQGTRLTVV.

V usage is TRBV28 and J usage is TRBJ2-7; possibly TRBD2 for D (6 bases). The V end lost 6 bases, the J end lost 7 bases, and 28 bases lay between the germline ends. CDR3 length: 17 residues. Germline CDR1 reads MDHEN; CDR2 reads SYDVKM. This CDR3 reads CASRVRAGKQLLREQYF. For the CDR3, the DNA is TGTGCCAGCAGGGTAAGGGCGGGGAAACAACTCCTACGAGAGCAGTACTTC.

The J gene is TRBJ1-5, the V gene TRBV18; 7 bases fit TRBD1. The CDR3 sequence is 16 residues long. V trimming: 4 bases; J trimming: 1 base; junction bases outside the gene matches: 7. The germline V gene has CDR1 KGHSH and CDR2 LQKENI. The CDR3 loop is CASSLGGTGSNQPQHF. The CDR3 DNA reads TGTGCCAGCTCACTAGGGGGCACCGGGAGCAATCAGCCCCAGCATTTT.

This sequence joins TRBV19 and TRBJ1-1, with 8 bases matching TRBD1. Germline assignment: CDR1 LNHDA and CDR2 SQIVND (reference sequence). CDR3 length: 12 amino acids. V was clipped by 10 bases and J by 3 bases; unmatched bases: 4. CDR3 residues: CATGQGYTEAFF. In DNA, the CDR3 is TGTGCCACCGGACAGGGCTACACTGAAGCTTTCTTT.

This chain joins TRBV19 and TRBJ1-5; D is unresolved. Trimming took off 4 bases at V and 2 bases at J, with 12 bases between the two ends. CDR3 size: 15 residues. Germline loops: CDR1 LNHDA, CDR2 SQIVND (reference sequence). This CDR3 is CASSTTGVGNQPQHF. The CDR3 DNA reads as TGTGCCAGTAGTACAACGGGAGTTGGCAATCAGCCCCAGCATTTT.

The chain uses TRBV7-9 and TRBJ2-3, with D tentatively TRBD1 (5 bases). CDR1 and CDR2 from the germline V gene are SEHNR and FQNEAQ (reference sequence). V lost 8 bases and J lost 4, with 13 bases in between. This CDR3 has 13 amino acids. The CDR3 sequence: CASVSRASDTQYF. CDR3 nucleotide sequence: TGTGCCAGCGTCAGCAGGGCCTCAGATACGCAGTATTTT.

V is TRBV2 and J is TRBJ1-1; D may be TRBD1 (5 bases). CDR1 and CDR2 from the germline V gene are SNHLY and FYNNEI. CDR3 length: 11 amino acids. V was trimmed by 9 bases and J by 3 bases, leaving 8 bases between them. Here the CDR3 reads CARGEDTEAFF. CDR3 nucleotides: TGTGCCAGAGGGGAGGACACTGAAGCTTTCTTT.

The chain's CDR3 is CASSFDGGNTEAFF. The CDR3 DNA follows: TGTGCCAGCAGCTTCGACGGAGGGAACACTGAAGCTTTCTTT. This sequence joins TRBV27 and TRBJ1-1; D remains unclear. Germline loops: CDR1 MNHEY, CDR2 SMNVEV (reference sequence). V was cut by 6 bases and J by 1 base, with 12 bases left in between. This CDR3 contains 14 residues.

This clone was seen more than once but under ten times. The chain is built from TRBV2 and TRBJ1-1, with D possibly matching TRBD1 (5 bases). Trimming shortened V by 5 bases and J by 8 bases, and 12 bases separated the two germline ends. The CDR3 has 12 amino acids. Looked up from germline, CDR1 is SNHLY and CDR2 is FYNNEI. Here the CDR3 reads CASSWVGQEAFF. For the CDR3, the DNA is TGTGCCAGCAGTTGGGTGGGGCAAGAAGCTTTCTTT. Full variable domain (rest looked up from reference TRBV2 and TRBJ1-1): EPEVTQTPSHQVTQMGQEVILRCVPISNHLYFYWYRQILGQKVEFLVSFYNNEISEKSEIFDDQFSVERPDGSNFTLKIRSTKLEDSAMYFCASSWVGQEAFFGQGTRLTVV.

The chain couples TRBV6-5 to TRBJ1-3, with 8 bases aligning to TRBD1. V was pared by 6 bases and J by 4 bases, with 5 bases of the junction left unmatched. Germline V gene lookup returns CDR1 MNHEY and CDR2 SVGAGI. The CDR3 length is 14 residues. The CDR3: CASSAGTGGNTIYF. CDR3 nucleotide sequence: TGTGCCAGCAGCGCCGGGACAGGAGGAAACACCATATATTTT.

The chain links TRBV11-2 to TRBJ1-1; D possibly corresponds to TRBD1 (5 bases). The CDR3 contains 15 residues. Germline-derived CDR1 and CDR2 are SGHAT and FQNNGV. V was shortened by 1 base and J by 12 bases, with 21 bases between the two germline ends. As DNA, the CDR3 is TGTGCCAGCAGCTTAGTGACACAGGCGCTGCGTGGGTCTTTCTTT. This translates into CASSLVTQALRGSFF.

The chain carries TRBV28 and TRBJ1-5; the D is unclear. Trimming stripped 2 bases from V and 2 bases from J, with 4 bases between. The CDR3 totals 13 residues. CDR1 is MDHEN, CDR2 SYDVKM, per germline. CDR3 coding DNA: TGTGCCAGCAGTTTACCAGGCAATCAGCCCCAGCATTTT. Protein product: CASSLPGNQPQHF.

CDR3 residues: CASSLDGPGGGYTF. CDR3 bases: TGTGCCAGCAGCTTAGATGGTCCGGGGGGCGGCTACACCTTC. The V gene is TRBV11-2, the J gene TRBJ1-2, with D maybe TRBD1 (6 bases). The V and J ends lost 0 bases and 8 bases respectively, with 13 bases between them. From germline, CDR1 is SGHAT and CDR2 FQNNGV. There are 14 residues in the CDR3.

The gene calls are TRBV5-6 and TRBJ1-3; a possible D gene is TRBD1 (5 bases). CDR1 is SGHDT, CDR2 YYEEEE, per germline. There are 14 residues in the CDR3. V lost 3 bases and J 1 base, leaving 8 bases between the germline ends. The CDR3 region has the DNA TGTGCCAGCAGCTGGGGCCGGTCTGGAAACACCATATATTTT. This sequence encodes CASSWGRSGNTIYF.